These 2 T cell receptor beta chains were all obtained from the same sample, sequenced in a study of shared clonotypes between healthy human individuals (TCRdb year 2020). The library relied on the immunoSEQ multiplex PCR assay. Not all clones reach the TCRdb copy of this immuneACCESS table, which keeps in-frame sequences only. Checked studies attribute under half of the gap to unresolved V genes and leave the rest unexplained. The sample table lists 190,000 or so clones, over 50% of them with a count of one. The leading ten clones occupy about 9.4% of the sample. The sequenced sample consisted of memory CD4+ T cells sorted from blood. Taken with the paper, the label for cell subset or site translates to: CD45RA-negative fraction. The receptors originated from a man aged 30-40 years in good health.

The V call is TRBV18, the J call TRBJ2-7; TRBD1 aligns across 9 bases. Trimming at V came to 0 bases and at J to 2 bases, leaving 5 bases not matched to a gene. CDR3 length: 16 amino acids. Germline V gene sequence: CDR1 KGHSH, CDR2 LQKENI. The CDR3 spells CASSPPRGQGAYEQYF. DNA of the CDR3: TGTGCCAGCTCACCACCGAGGGGACAGGGTGCCTACGAGCAGTACTTC. The full variable domain, its missing parts supplied by reference TRBV18 and TRBJ2-7, is NAGVMQNPRHLVRRRGQEARLRCSPMKGHSHVYWYRQLPEEGLKFMVYLQKENIIDESGMPKERFSAEFPKEGPSILRIQQVVRGDSAAYFCASSPPRGQGAYEQYFGPGTRLTVT.

The J gene is TRBJ1-5, the V gene TRBV10-2, with D possibly TRBD1 on 6 matching bases. Trimming took off 4 bases at V and 2 bases at J, with 12 bases between the two ends. The CDR3 loop spans 15 amino acids. Germline-derived CDR1 and CDR2 are WSHSY and SAAADI. The CDR3 reads CASSVWQGRNQPQHF. The CDR3 DNA reads as TGCGCCAGCAGTGTATGGCAGGGGCGCAATCAGCCCCAGCATTTT.